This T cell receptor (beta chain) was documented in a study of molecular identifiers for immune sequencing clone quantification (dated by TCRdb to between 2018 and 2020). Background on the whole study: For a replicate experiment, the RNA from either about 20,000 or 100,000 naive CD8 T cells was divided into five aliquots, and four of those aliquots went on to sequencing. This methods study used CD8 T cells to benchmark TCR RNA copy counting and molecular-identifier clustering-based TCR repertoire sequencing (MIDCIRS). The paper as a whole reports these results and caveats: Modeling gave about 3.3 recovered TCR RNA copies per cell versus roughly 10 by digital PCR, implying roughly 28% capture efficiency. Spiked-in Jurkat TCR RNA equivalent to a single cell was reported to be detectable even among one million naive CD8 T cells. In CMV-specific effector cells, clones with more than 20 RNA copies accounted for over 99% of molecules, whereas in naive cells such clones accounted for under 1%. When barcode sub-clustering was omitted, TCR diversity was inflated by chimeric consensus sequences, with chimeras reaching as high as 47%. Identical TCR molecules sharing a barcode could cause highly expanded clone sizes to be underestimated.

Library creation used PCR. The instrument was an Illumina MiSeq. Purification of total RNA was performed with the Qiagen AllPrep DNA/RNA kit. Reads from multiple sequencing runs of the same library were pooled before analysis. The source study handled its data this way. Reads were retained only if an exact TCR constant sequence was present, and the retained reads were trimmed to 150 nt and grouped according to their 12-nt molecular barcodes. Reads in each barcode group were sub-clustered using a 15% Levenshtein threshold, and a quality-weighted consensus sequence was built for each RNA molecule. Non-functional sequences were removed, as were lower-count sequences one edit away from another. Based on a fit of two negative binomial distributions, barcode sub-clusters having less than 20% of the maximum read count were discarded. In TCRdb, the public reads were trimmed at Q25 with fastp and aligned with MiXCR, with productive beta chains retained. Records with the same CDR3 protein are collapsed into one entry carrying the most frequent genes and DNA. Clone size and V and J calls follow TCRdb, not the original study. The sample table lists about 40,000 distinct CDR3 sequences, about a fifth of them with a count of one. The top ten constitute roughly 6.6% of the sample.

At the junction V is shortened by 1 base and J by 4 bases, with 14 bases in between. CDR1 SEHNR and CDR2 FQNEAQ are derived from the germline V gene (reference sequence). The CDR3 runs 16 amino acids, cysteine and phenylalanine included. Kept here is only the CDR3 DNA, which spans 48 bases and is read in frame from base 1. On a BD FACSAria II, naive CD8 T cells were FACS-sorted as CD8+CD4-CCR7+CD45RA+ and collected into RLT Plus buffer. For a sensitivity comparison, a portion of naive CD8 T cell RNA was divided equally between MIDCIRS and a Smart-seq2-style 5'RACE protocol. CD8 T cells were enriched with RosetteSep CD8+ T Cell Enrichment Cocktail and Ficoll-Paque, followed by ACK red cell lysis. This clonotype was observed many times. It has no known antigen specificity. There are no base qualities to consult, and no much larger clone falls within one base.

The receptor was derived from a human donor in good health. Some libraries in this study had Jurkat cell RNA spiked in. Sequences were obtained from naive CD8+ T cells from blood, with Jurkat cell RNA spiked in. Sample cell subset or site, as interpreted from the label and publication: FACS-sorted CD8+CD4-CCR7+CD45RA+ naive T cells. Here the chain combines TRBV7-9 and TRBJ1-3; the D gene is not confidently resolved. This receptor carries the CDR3 CASSLEHPSQGNTIYF. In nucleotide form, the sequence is TGTGCCAGCAGCTTAGAACACCCATCACAGGGAAACACCATATATTTT.